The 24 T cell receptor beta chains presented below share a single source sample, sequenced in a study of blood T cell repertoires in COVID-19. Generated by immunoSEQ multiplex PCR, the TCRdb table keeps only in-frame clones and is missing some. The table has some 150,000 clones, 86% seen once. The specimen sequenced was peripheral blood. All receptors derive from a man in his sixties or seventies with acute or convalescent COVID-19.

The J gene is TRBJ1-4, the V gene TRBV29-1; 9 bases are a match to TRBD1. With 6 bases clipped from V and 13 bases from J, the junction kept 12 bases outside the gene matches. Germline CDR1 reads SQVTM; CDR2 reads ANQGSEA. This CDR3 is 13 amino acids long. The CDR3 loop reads CSVRVSTGGVLFF. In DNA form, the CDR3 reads TGCAGCGTCCGCGTGTCTACAGGGGGCGTACTGTTTTTT.

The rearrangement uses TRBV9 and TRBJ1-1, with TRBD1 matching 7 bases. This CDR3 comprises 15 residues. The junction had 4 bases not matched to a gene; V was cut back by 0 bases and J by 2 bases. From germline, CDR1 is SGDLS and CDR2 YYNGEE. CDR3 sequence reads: CASSVGGQINTEAFF. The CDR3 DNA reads TGTGCCAGCAGCGTAGGGGGACAGATAAACACTGAAGCTTTCTTT. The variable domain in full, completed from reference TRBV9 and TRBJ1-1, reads DSGVTQTPKHLITATGQRVTLRCSPRSGDLSVYWYQQSLDQGLQFLIQYYNGEERAKGNILERFSAQQFPDLHSELNLSSLELGDSALYFCASSVGGQINTEAFFGQGTRLTVV.

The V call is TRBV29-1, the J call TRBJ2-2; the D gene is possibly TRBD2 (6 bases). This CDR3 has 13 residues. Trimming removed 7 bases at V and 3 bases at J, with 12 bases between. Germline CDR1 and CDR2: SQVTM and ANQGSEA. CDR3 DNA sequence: TGCAGCGCCGGACTATCTCACACCGGGGAGCTGTTTTTT. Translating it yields CSAGLSHTGELFF.

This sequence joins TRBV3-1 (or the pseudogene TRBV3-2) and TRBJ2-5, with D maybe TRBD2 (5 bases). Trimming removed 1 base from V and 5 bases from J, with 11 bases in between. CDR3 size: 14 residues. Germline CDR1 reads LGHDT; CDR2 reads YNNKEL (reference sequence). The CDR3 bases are TGTGCCAGCAGCCAAGCCGGACGGAGGGAGACCCAGTACTTC. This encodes CASSQAGRRETQYF.

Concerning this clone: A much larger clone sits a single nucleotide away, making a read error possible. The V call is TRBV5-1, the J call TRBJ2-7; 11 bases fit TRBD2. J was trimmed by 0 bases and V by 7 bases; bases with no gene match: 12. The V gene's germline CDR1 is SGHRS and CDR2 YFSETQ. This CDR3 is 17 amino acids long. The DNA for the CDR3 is TGCGCCAGCGGACCGGAAGGACTAGCGGGCTACTCCTACGAGCAGTACTTC. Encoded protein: CASGPEGLAGYSYEQYF.

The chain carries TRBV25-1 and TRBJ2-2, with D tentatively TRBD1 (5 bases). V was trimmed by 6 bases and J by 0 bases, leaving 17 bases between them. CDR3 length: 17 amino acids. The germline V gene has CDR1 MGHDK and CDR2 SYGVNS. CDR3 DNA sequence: TGTGCCAGCAGCTCCGACAGCCTCCCACCGAACACCGGGGAGCTGTTTTTT. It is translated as CASSSDSLPPNTGELFF.

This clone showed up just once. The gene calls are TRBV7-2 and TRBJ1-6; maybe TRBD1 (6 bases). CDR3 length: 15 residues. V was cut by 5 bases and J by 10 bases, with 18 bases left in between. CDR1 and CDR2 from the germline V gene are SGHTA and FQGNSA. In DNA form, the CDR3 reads TGTGCCAGCAGCCCAGACAGGACTGGTTCCTCACCCCTCCACTTT. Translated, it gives CASSPDRTGSSPLHF.

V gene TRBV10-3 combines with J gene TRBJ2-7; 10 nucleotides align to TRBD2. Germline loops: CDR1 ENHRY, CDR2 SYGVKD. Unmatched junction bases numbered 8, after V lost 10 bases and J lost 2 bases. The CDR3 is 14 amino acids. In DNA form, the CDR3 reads TGTGCCACCCTAGCGGGAGCGCCGACCTACGAGCAGTACTTC. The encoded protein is CATLAGAPTYEQYF.

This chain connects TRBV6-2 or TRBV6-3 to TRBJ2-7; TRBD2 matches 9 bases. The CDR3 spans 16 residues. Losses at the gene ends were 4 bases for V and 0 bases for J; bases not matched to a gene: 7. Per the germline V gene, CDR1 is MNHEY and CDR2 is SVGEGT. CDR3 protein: CASSSPFSGSSYEQYF. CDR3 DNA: TGTGCCAGCAGTTCTCCCTTTAGCGGGAGCTCCTACGAGCAGTACTTC.

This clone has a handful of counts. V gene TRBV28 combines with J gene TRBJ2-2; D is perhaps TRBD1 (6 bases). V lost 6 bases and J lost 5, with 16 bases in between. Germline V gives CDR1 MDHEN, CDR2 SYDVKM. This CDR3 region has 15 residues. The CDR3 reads CASRGAAEWTGELFF. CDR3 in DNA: TGTGCCAGCAGGGGGGCAGCGGAATGGACCGGGGAGCTGTTTTTT.

The CDR3 DNA sequence: TGTGCCAGCAGTAGCCGGCGACAGGGACCCTACGAGCAGTACTTC. Amino acids: CASSSRRQGPYEQYF. This chain links TRBV2 with TRBJ2-7, with TRBD1 identical over 7 bases. Per the germline V gene, CDR1 is SNHLY and CDR2 is FYNNEI. The ends lost 5 bases at V and 2 bases at J; junction bases unmatched: 9. This CDR3 has 15 amino acids.

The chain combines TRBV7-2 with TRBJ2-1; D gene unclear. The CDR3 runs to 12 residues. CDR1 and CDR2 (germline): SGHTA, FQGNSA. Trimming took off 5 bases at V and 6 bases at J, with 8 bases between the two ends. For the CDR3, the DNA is TGTGCCAGCAGCCCCCTAGGCAATGAGCAGTTCTTC. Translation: CASSPLGNEQFF.

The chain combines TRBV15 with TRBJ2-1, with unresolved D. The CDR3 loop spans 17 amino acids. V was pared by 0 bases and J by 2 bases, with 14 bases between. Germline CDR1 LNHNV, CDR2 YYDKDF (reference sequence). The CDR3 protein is CATSRDNDGGPYNEQFF. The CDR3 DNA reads TGTGCCACCAGCAGAGATAATGATGGCGGTCCCTACAATGAGCAGTTCTTC.

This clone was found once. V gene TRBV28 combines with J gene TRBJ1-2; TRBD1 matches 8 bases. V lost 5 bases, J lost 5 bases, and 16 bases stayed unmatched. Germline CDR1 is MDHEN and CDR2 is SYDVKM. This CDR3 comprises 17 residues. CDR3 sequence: CASSPGQGGKFGYGYTF. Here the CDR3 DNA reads TGTGCCAGCAGTCCCGGACAGGGTGGGAAGTTCGGTTATGGCTACACCTTC.

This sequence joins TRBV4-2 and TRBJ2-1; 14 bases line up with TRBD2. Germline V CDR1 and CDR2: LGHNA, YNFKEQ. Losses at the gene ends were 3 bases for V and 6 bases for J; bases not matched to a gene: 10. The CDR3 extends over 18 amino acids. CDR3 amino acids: CASSHDYSGTSGSNEQFF. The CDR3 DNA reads TGTGCCAGCAGCCACGACTATTCCGGGACTAGCGGGAGCAATGAGCAGTTCTTC.

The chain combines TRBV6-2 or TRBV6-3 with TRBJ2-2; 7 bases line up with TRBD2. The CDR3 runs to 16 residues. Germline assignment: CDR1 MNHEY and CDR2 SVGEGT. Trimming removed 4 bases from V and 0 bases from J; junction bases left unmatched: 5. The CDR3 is CASSLTSASNTGELFF. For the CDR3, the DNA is TGTGCCAGCAGTTTAACTAGCGCCTCGAACACCGGGGAGCTGTTTTTT.

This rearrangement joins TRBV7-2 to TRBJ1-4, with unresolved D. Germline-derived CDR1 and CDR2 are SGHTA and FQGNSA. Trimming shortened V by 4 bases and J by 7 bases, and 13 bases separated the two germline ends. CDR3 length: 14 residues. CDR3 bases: TGTGCCAGCAGCTCGGAGGGAGGAGGTGAAAAACTGTTTTTT. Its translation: CASSSEGGGEKLFF.

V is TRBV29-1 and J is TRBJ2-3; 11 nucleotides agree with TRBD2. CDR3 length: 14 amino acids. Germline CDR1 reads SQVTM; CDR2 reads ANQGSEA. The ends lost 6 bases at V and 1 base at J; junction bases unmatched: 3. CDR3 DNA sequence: TGCAGCGTCGCGGGACTAGCGGGCACAGATACGCAGTATTTT. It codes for CSVAGLAGTDTQYF.

The CDR3 is CASSVARTSGRSSYNEQFF. The CDR3 DNA follows: TGTGCCAGCAGCGTAGCTCGGACTAGCGGGAGGTCATCCTACAATGAGCAGTTCTTC. The rearrangement joins TRBV9 to TRBJ2-1; 14 bases line up with TRBD2. Germline V gene lookup returns CDR1 SGDLS and CDR2 YYNGEE. Losses at the gene ends were 0 bases for V and 1 base for J; bases not matched to a gene: 6. The CDR3 extends over 19 amino acids. The full variable domain, with the rest looked up from reference TRBV9 and TRBJ2-1, is DSGVTQTPKHLITATGQRVTLRCSPRSGDLSVYWYQQSLDQGLQFLIQYYNGEERAKGNILERFSAQQFPDLHSELNLSSLELGDSALYFCASSVARTSGRSSYNEQFFGPGTRLTVL.

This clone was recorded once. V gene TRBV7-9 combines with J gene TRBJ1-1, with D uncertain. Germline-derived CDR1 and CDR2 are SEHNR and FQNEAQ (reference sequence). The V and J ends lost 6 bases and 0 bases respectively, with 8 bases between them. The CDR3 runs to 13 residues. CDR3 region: CASSRTLNTEAFF. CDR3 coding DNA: TGTGCCAGCAGTCGAACACTGAACACTGAAGCTTTCTTT.

The CDR3: CASSQAVTGIRDGYTF. DNA for the CDR3: TGCGCCAGCAGCCAAGCCGTAACAGGAATCCGGGATGGCTACACCTTC. This chain joins TRBV4-1 and TRBJ1-2; D may be TRBD1 (5 bases). CDR3 length equals 16 residues. V was trimmed by 1 base and J by 6 bases, leaving 18 bases between them. Germline lookup yields CDR1 MGHRA and CDR2 YSYEKL.

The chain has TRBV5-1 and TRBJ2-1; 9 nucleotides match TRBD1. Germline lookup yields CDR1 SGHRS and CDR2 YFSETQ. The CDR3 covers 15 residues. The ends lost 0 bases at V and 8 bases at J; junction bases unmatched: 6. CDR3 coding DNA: TGCGCCAGCAGCTTGGCCTGGACAGGGGTGGATGAGCAGTTCTTC. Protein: CASSLAWTGVDEQFF.

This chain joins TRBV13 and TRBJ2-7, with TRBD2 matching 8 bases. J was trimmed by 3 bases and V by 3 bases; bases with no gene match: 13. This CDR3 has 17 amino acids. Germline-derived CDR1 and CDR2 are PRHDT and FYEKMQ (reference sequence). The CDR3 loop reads CASSFSSKTSVDYEQYF. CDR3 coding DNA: TGTGCCAGCAGCTTCTCGAGTAAGACTAGCGTTGACTACGAGCAGTACTTC.

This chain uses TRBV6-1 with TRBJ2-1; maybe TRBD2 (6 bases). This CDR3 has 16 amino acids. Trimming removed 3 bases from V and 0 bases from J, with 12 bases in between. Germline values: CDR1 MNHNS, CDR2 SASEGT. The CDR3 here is CASSEFGGSSYNEQFF. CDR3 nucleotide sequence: TGTGCCAGCAGTGAGTTCGGGGGAAGCTCCTACAATGAGCAGTTCTTC.